Detailed here is one TCR beta chain. This sample was included in a study of blood T cells in healthy people across ages. Primers used in a second PCR of about 7 to 12 cycles were a sample-barcoded 5' primer and a J-beta primer mix. MiXCR was run by TCRdb on the 5' RACE reads, yielding one entry per CDR3 protein. Of hundreds of thousands of distinct CDR3 sequences in the sample, around 25% are singletons; the top ten hold 9.4%. Per sample, extraction of total RNA gave at least 6 micrograms in every case. V gave up 8 bases and J gave up 3 bases; unmatched junction bases: 6. CDR3 length: 13 amino acids. Germline V gene data show CDR1 as MNHNY and CDR2 as SVGAGI (reference sequence). The same data also contributed to another study, on T cells of mothers and their children.

The sample taken for sequencing was blood. The receptor was derived from a boy younger than 18 in good health. V gene TRBV6-6 combines with J gene TRBJ2-5; 7 positions agree with TRBD2. The CDR3: CASEYAGEETQYF. CDR3 DNA sequence: TGTGCCAGCGAGTATGCGGGGGAAGAGACCCAGTACTTC.